This TCR beta chain stems from a study of blood T cell repertoires in COVID-19. In the original processing: Nucleated cell number was recorded as an estimate derived from reference gene primer amplification. Clones were sequenced by immunoSEQ multiplex PCR, and TCRdb holds only the in-frame ones, with some missing. Clone size and the V and J calls come from that table; the DNA yielded D and trimming. The sample yields 150,000 to 200,000 clones, around four fifths seen once. This clone was seen a single time. Sequencing was performed on peripheral blood. This clonotype was obtained from a woman older than 75 with active or convalescent COVID-19.

CDR3 protein: CASSESQGIYEKLFF. The DNA for the CDR3 is TGTGCCAGCAGCGAGTCACAGGGTATATACGAAAAACTGTTTTTT. The chain joins TRBV9 to TRBJ1-4; tentative D call: TRBD1 (6 bases). Germline CDR1 SGDLS, CDR2 YYNGEE. This CDR3 spans 15 amino acids. The V and J ends lost 3 bases and 8 bases respectively, with 17 bases between them.